A selection of T cell receptor beta chains follows, all from one sample in a study of blood T cell repertoires in COVID-19. Using immunoSEQ multiplex PCR, the repertoire was profiled, and TCRdb retains in-frame clones only, with some absent. This table has 300,000 to 350,000 clones, 89% appearing once. Sequenced: peripheral blood. The receptors originated from a woman aged 55 to 70 with COVID-19, enrolled during active disease. The CDR3 runs from the conserved cysteine through the conserved F or W.

J: TRBJ1-6; V: TRBV19; CDR3: CASSIGGTNSPLHF
J: TRBJ1-2; V: TRBV10-3; CDR3: CATGTDGYTF
J: TRBJ1-2; V: TRBV3-1/TRBV3-2; CDR3: CASSARYGYTF
J: TRBJ2-5; V: TRBV5-1; CDR3: CASSSAAGGETQYF
J: TRBJ2-1; V: TRBV7-3; CDR3: CASSLSAGRNNEQFF
J: TRBJ2-1; V: TRBV18; CDR3: CASRGAGGEQFF
J: TRBJ1-6; V: TRBV6-5; CDR3: CASRARGRHSPLHF
J: TRBJ1-3; V: TRBV5-5; CDR3: CASSVQGGSGNTIYF
J: TRBJ2-5; V: TRBV7-7; CDR3: CASSLGGTQETQYF
J: TRBJ1-1; V: TRBV20-1; CDR3: CSARRDTEAFF
J: TRBJ1-6; V: TRBV5-1; CDR3: CASSSERVAALSPLHF
J: TRBJ1-6; V: TRBV7-9; CDR3: CASSLGQGWSPLHF
J: TRBJ2-7; V: TRBV24-1; CDR3: CATSASDRVEQYF
J: TRBJ1-4; V: TRBV5-3; CDR3: CARSLQGDEKLFF
J: TRBJ1-5; V: TRBV7-8; CDR3: CASSLDTGGVNQPQHF
J: TRBJ1-4; V: TRBV20-1; CDR3: CSARPRGKLFF
J: TRBJ2-1; V: TRBV10-2; CDR3: CAVRREGHIPNEQFF
J: TRBJ1-1; V: TRBV29-1; CDR3: CSVEGRNTEAFF
J: TRBJ2-5; V: TRBV19; CDR3: CASSILRGGLETQYF
J: TRBJ2-3; V: TRBV25-1; CDR3: CASSASRDTQYF
J: TRBJ1-1; V: TRBV7-3; CDR3: CASSKQGNTEAFF
J: TRBJ2-4; V: TRBV3-1/TRBV3-2; CDR3: CASSQDEARTASGKNIQYF
J: TRBJ2-5; V: TRBV5-6; CDR3: CASSLERGGLGETQYF
J: TRBJ2-7; V: TRBV28; CDR3: CASRPRDRGLHEQYF
J: TRBJ2-2; V: TRBV20-1; CDR3: CSASLGARAGELFF
J: TRBJ1-3; V: TRBV21-1; CDR3: CASSNTRTREAHSGNTIYF
J: TRBJ2-4; V: TRBV12-2; CDR3: CASRLGANPKPTKNIQYF
J: TRBJ2-3; V: TRBV7-9; CDR3: CASSPVLDTQYF
J: TRBJ1-1; V: TRBV6-5; CDR3: CASSYGGQGVTEAFF
J: TRBJ2-7; V: TRBV7-8; CDR3: CASSPLEEQYF
J: TRBJ2-3; V: TRBV5-1; CDR3: CASSLSGTGGGKSTDTQYF
J: TRBJ1-2; V: TRBV20-1; CDR3: CQWGGYTF
J: TRBJ2-2; V: TRBV5-6; CDR3: CASSLVLAGGLGELFF
J: TRBJ1-3; V: TRBV19; CDR3: CASSTTTGRSGNTIYF
J: TRBJ2-5; V: TRBV5-4; CDR3: CASSLGSRGEQETQYF
J: TRBJ1-2; V: TRBV1; CDR3: CTSPSGEGYTF
J: TRBJ1-3; V: TRBV9; CDR3: CASSYRGGNSGNTIYF
J: TRBJ1-1; V: TRBV5-1; CDR3: CASSIDRANTEAFF
J: TRBJ1-4; V: TRBV18; CDR3: CASSPLGATNEKLFF
J: TRBJ1-2; V: TRBV5-4; CDR3: CASSLFGAGLNYGYTF
J: TRBJ1-6; V: TRBV4-1; CDR3: CASSQAAGVYSPLHF
J: TRBJ2-7; V: TRBV18; CDR3: CASSPLLSSYEQYF
J: TRBJ2-5; V: TRBV7-2; CDR3: CASSLYRRGGRETQYF
J: TRBJ1-1; V: TRBV4-1; CDR3: CASSGTGVRGEAFF
J: TRBJ2-1; V: TRBV24-1; CDR3: CATSDRLAGGLNEQFF
J: TRBJ1-1; V: TRBV6-1; CDR3: CASSERGDGDTEAFF
J: TRBJ2-7; V: TRBV9; CDR3: CASSVDPGYEQYF
J: TRBJ2-1; V: TRBV28; CDR3: CAGSSGGTYNEQFF
J: TRBJ1-3; V: TRBV9; CDR3: CASSVETDLSGNTIYF
J: TRBJ2-7; V: TRBV7-9; CDR3: CASSWDRGLYEQYF
J: TRBJ2-1; V: TRBV19; CDR3: CASSIERGIGTRRNEQFF
J: TRBJ1-2; V: TRBV28; CDR3: CASSLGQGGYTF
J: TRBJ1-1; V: TRBV4-1; CDR3: CASSQLGTGDTEAFF
J: TRBJ1-5; V: TRBV16; CDR3: CASSQGGQGSYQPQHF
J: TRBJ2-3; V: TRBV29-1; CDR3: CSVPPGGGMTDTQYF
J: TRBJ2-3; V: TRBV5-6; CDR3: CASSPQTREAQYF
J: TRBJ2-1; V: TRBV28; CDR3: CASAGQGRARRAYNEQFF
J: TRBJ2-5; V: TRBV3-1/TRBV3-2; CDR3: CASSSRLAGRGETQYF
J: TRBJ2-3; V: TRBV5-5; CDR3: CASSPGAPQGTDTQYF